These 13 T cell receptor beta chains share one sample of origin, sequenced in a study of graft-versus-host responses after intestinal transplantation. Their target antigens are unknown. Some clones are missing from TCRdb's copy, which holds only in-frame ones; the method was immunoSEQ multiplex PCR. The data show some 130,000 clones, with around 94% seen just once and roughly 0.16% held by the top ten. The sample was unstimulated CD4+ T cells sorted from spleen or lymph node cells, taken before intestinal transplant. The source of these receptors is a human donor who received an intestinal transplant.

This clone was counted a single time. The CDR3: CASRTGENSPLHF. The CDR3 DNA follows: TGCGCCAGCAGGACAGGGGAAAATTCACCCCTCCACTTT. The rearrangement joins TRBV5-1 to TRBJ1-6; 8 nucleotides match TRBD1. The CDR3 totals 13 residues. The J segment lost 7 bases and the V segment lost 5 bases, leaving 2 bases of the junction unmatched. Looked up from germline, CDR1 is SGHRS and CDR2 is YFSETQ. The full variable domain, rest sourced from reference TRBV5-1 and TRBJ1-6, is KAGVTQTPRYLIKTRGQQVTLSCSPISGHRSVSWYQQTPGQGLQFLFEYFSETQRNKGNFPGRFSGRQFSNSRSEMNVSTLELGDSALYLCASRTGENSPLHFGNGTRLTVT.

This rearrangement joins TRBV11-2 to TRBJ2-1; D might be TRBD2 (5 bases). V shed 1 base and J shed 3 bases, with 7 bases lying between them. Per the germline V gene, CDR1 is SGHAT and CDR2 is FQNNGV. The CDR3 covers 14 residues. DNA of the CDR3: TGTGCCAGCAGCTTAGTCGGGAACTACAATGAGCAGTTCTTC. This sequence encodes CASSLVGNYNEQFF.

The chain recombines TRBV11-3 with TRBJ2-1; 11 bases are a match to TRBD1. The junction had 10 bases not matched to a gene; V was cut back by 8 bases and J by 10 bases. The CDR3 spans 14 residues. CDR1 and CDR2 from the germline V gene are SGHNT and YENEEA. Written as DNA, the CDR3 is TGTGCCAGCTCCGGGACAGGGGGAGTTCGGGAGCAGTTCTTC. Its protein is CASSGTGGVREQFF.

The V and J genes are TRBV11-3 and TRBJ2-5; no clear D gene. The CDR3 length is 15 residues. With 0 bases removed from V and 1 base from J, the gap between germline ends came to 9 bases. The germline V gene has CDR1 SGHNT and CDR2 YENEEA. As DNA, the CDR3 is TGTGCCAGCAGCTTAGATTCGGGCGGCCAAGAGACCCAGTACTTC. It specifies CASSLDSGGQETQYF.

This clone was found once. J is TRBJ2-3 and V is TRBV4-2; tentatively, D is TRBD1 or TRBD2 (5 bases each). CDR1 is LGHNA, CDR2 YNFKEQ, per germline. This CDR3 comprises 17 residues. V was shortened by 1 base and J by 2 bases, with 16 bases between the two germline ends. The chain's CDR3 is CASSQGVLVGDTDTQYF. CDR3 sequence (DNA): TGTGCCAGCAGCCAAGGGGTATTAGTGGGGGACACAGATACGCAGTATTTT.

The chain is built from TRBV4-1 and TRBJ1-1; D is ambiguous. CDR1 is MGHRA and CDR2 is YSYEKL in the germline V gene. Trimming pared 0 bases from V and 1 base from J, leaving 21 bases between. CDR3 length: 19 residues. CDR3 sequence reads: CASSQERFRNSASNTEAFF. DNA for the CDR3: TGCGCCAGCAGCCAAGAACGATTTAGGAACAGCGCTTCGAACACTGAAGCTTTCTTT.

The chain combines TRBV5-4 with TRBJ2-5; TRBD1 agrees at 7 bases. This CDR3 region has 14 residues. V lost 5 bases to trimming and J lost 2 bases; unmatched junction nucleotides: 6. The germline CDR1 and CDR2 sequences are SGHNT and YYREEE (reference sequence). In nucleotides, the CDR3 is TGTGCCAGCAGTCTCCGGGACAGACAAGAGACCCAGTACTTC. Translated, it gives CASSLRDRQETQYF.

V is TRBV30 and J is TRBJ2-4; 11 bases are shared with TRBD2. Germline V gene lookup returns CDR1 GTSNPN and CDR2 SVGIG (reference sequence). Trimming removed 3 bases from V and 5 bases from J; junction bases left unmatched: 9. The CDR3 loop spans 16 amino acids. The CDR3 region is CAWSPQRGLAENIQYF. In nucleotides, the CDR3 is TGTGCCTGGAGCCCTCAAAGGGGACTAGCGGAAAACATTCAGTACTTC. The full variable domain, completed using reference TRBV30 and TRBJ2-4, is SQTIHQWPATLVQPVGSPLSLECTVEGTSNPNLYWYRQAAGRGLQLLFYSVGIGQISSEVPQNLSASRPQDRQFILSSKKLLLSDSGFYLCAWSPQRGLAENIQYFGAGTRLSVL.

The genes are TRBV6-1 and TRBJ1-6, with 9 bases identical to TRBD1. Germline V gene lookup returns CDR1 MNHNS and CDR2 SASEGT. The J segment lost 10 bases and the V segment lost 6 bases, leaving 4 bases of the junction unmatched. This CDR3 is built from 13 residues. CDR3 bases: TGTGCCAGCAGGGACAGGGGAGCATCACCCCTCCACTTT. It is translated as CASRDRGASPLHF.

This rearrangement joins TRBV25-1 to TRBJ1-5; D is undetermined. The CDR3 consists of 17 residues. CDR1 MGHDK and CDR2 SYGVNS come from the germline V gene. Trimming took off 3 bases at V and 2 bases at J, with 17 bases between the two ends. This chain's CDR3 is CASSDSGGVPGNQPQHF. CDR3 bases: TGTGCCAGCAGTGATAGTGGTGGGGTTCCCGGCAATCAGCCCCAGCATTTT.

J is TRBJ1-1 and V is TRBV6-1; 7 positions agree with TRBD1. This CDR3 comprises 14 residues. With V trimmed by 4 bases and J by 3 bases, 5 bases remained unmatched. The germline V gene encodes CDR1 MNHNS and CDR2 SASEGT. CDR3 amino acids: CASSVQGQDTEAFF. The DNA of the CDR3 is TGTGCCAGCAGTGTACAGGGGCAAGACACTGAAGCTTTCTTT.

The chain employs TRBV5-1 and TRBJ2-3; no clear D. Trimming removed 2 bases from V and 2 bases from J, with 9 bases in between. The CDR3 has 14 amino acids. Germline assignment: CDR1 SGHRS and CDR2 YFSETQ. The CDR3 DNA sequence: TGCGCCAGCAGCTTAACCCTGTCCACAGATACGCAGTATTTT. The encoded protein is CASSLTLSTDTQYF.

This clone was counted once. The chain carries TRBV4-1 and TRBJ2-3, with TRBD1 matching over 7 bases. This CDR3 is built from 15 residues. Losses at the gene ends were 1 base for V and 0 bases for J; bases not matched to a gene: 1. CDR1 and CDR2 from the germline V gene are MGHRA and YSYEKL. The CDR3 nucleotides read TGCGCCAGCAGCCAAGGGACAGGCAGCACAGATACGCAGTATTTT. This gives the protein CASSQGTGSTDTQYF.